The 26 T cell receptor beta chains presented below share a single source sample, sequenced in a study of tumor-infiltrating lymphocytes in primary liver carcinoma listed by TCRdb under 2017. Total RNA and DNA were co-extracted without cell sorting from around 20-30 mg of bulk tissue using the AllPrep DNA/RNA mini kit. The sequencer was an Illumina HiSeq 2500. TCRbeta-specific cDNA was reverse-transcribed from 500 to 550 ng total RNA using a constant-region primer and ProtoScript II reverse transcriptase. The TCRbeta libraries were prepared through three rounds of nested multiplex PCR following a slightly modified ARM-PCR procedure. The first two PCR rounds used multiplex TRBV1-TRBV30 forward primers with a Cbeta reverse primer, each for approximately 9 cycles. TCRdb reanalyzed the raw reads on its own, using fastp at Q25 for trimming and MiXCR for clone calling, and kept in-frame beta chains. Each CDR3 protein gets just one entry, which takes the most common genes and DNA from the rows behind it. The sample contains approximately 79,000 distinct CDR3 sequences, 60% to 80% of them found a single time. The ten largest clones take up 28% of the sample.

Material for sequencing was liver tumor tissue from sampling region 4. What the cell subset or site label conveys for this sample: tumor region T4, right-lateral pole. The source is a man in his forties or fifties with primary liver carcinoma and hepatitis B virus infection.

This clonotype showed up many times. The rearrangement uses TRBV6-5 and TRBJ1-2; 9 nucleotides align to TRBD1. The CDR3 runs 15 residues. Germline V gene data show CDR1 as MNHEY and CDR2 as SVGAGI. V trimming: 0 bases; J trimming: 6 bases; junction bases outside the gene matches: 5. CDR3 residues: CASSYSYRGQDGYTF. The DNA for the CDR3 is TGTGCCAGCAGTTACTCGTACAGGGGGCAGGATGGCTACACCTTC.

Notes on this clonotype: An end of the junction does not agree with germline; a read error may underlie this. The J gene is TRBJ2-1, the V gene TRBV7-8; 14 bases are a match to TRBD2. CDR1 and CDR2 (germline): SGHVS, FQNEAQ. This CDR3 spans 17 amino acids. CDR3 amino acids: CASTIPPGTSGRGEQIF. The CDR3 bases are TGTGCCAGCACCATACCACCCGGGACTAGCGGGAGAGGGGAGCAGATCTTC.

This clonotype came up a few times. With a much larger clone just one base away, this may be a read error. The gene calls are TRBV21-1 and TRBJ2-7; no DNA check was done on the table's D call, TRBD2. TRBV21-1 is flagged as a pseudogene. The CDR3 totals 21 residues. The CDR3 coding sequence is TGTGCCAGCAGCAAAGTGGTCTATGAGGGGATTAGCGGGAGTCCTAACTACGAGCAGTACTTC. Protein product: CASSKVVYEGISGSPNYEQYF.

Points on this clonotype: One end of the junction does not line up with germline, which may come from a read error. The chain joins TRBV14 to TRBJ2-5; D is ambiguous. The germline V gene encodes CDR1 SGHDN and CDR2 FVKESK. The CDR3 totals 17 residues. In DNA, the CDR3 is TGTGCTAGCAGCCAAGAGCACGCCCCAGAGTTCCAAGAGACCCAGTACTTC. Its translation: CASSQEHAPEFQETQYF.

This clonotype has a count of ten or more. The V call is TRBV10-3, the J call TRBJ2-2, with 7 bases aligning to TRBD1. CDR3 size: 17 residues. The V and J ends lost 6 bases and 7 bases, in that order; junction bases with no gene match: 17. CDR1 is ENHRY, CDR2 SYGVKD, per germline. The CDR3 DNA is TGTGCCATCAGCGGAACGACAATTGACAGGGCGAACGGGGAGCTGTTTTTT. Amino acids: CAISGTTIDRANGELFF.

The table lists this clonotype with a few counts. Being one base from a much bigger clone, this may be a read error. The J gene is TRBJ2-2, the V gene TRBV4-1, with D possibly being TRBD2 (5 bases). The length of the CDR3 is 14 residues. Germline-derived CDR1 and CDR2 are MGHRA and YSYEKL. CDR3 protein: CASSPSTAAGEPFF. The CDR3 region has the DNA TGCGCCAGCAGCCCCTCCACCGCGGCCGGGGAGCCGTTTTTT.

A note on this clonotype: One end of the junction is discordant with germline, which a read error may explain. V gene TRBV5-1 combines with J gene TRBJ2-1, with D uncertain. CDR1 and CDR2 (germline): SGHRS, YFSETQ. The CDR3 is 18 amino acids. CDR3 protein: CASSPLTGGGGSYKEQFF. The CDR3, as DNA: TGCGCCAGCAGCCCGCTTACCGGCGGCGGTGGCTCCTACAAAGAGCAGTTCTTC.

As for this clonotype: One junction end does not reproduce the germline sequence, and a read error may be involved. This chain joins TRBV29-1 and TRBJ1-3; D remains ambiguous. The CDR3 runs to 12 residues. CDR1 is SQVTM, CDR2 ANQGSEA, per germline. Written as DNA, the CDR3 is TGTAGCGTTGGAGGATCTGGAAACACCATATATTTT. This gives the protein CSVGGSGNTIYF.

This clonotype turned up a few times. A junction boundary mismatches the germline segment, possibly from a read error. V and J are TRBV11-2 and TRBJ2-7; D gene uncertain. Looked up from germline, CDR1 is SGHAT and CDR2 is FQNNGV. This CDR3 region has 15 residues. The CDR3 coding sequence is TGTGCTAGCAGCCTATCCGTGGGAATATCCTACAAGCAGTACTTC. It yields the protein CASSLSVGISYKQYF.

With respect to this clonotype: The CDR3 carries no conserved terminal phenylalanine or tryptophan, so it likely arises from a read error. It is unclear where the CDR3 begins or ends on the DNA, so no DNA is shown, and the CDR3 is as TCRdb lists it. This sequence joins TRBV29-1 and TRBJ1-2; the table assigns TRBD1, which was not confirmed against the DNA. CDR1 is SQVTM, CDR2 ANQGSEA, per germline. The CDR3 spans 12 residues, counting both ends. The CDR3: CSVAQTVDGYSL.

Details on this clonotype: An end of the junction does not agree with germline; a read error may underlie this. The J gene is TRBJ1-1, the V gene TRBV5-4; unclear D gene. The CDR3 has 15 amino acids. The V gene's germline CDR1 is SGHNT and CDR2 YYREEE (reference sequence). The DNA of the CDR3 is TGTGCCGGCAGCGCCCTGACACGGGGAAGGAGTGAAGCTTTCTTT. It encodes CAGSALTRGRSEAFF.

A note on this clonotype: Given the absence of the conserved phenylalanine or tryptophan at the CDR3 end, a read error is likely. The chain recombines TRBV10-3 with TRBJ2-1, with D unresolved. In germline, CDR1 is ENHRY, CDR2 SYGVKD. The CDR3 length is 14 residues. The CDR3 nucleotides read TGTGCCATCGGTGAGTCTAGGGCGGTCGATGAGCAGTTCTTA. Encoded protein: CAIGESRAVDEQFL.

Concerning this clonotype itself: At one boundary the junction diverges from the germline segment, which might be a read error. The J gene is TRBJ2-3, the V gene TRBV6-5; TRBD1 aligns across 9 bases. CDR3 size: 15 residues. Germline CDR1 reads MNHEY; CDR2 reads SVGAGI. CDR3 residues: CAGSRQGGITDTQYF. The CDR3 nucleotides read TGTGCCGGCAGCCGACAGGGGGGGATCACAGATACGCAGTATTTT.

V is TRBV6-5 and J is TRBJ2-5; D tentatively reads TRBD1 or TRBD2 (6 bases each). Looked up from germline, CDR1 is MNHEY and CDR2 is SVGAGI. CDR3 size: 12 residues. The CDR3, as DNA: TGTACTAGCAGTTACTCGACAGGGACCCAGTACTTC. This codes for CTSSYSTGTQYF.

As for this clonotype: Since a much larger clone is just one base distant, this may be a read error. This chain connects TRBV7-9 to TRBJ2-1; D is uncertain. From germline, CDR1 is SEHNR and CDR2 FQNEAQ (reference sequence). This CDR3 is built from 11 residues. CDR3 region: CTSSLYNEQFF. CDR3 nucleotides: TGTACCAGCAGCTTATATAATGAGCAGTTCTTC. The entire variable domain, with the rest obtained from reference TRBV7-9 and TRBJ2-1, is as follows: DTGVSQNPRHKITKRGQNVTFRCDPISEHNRLYWYRQTLGQGPEFLTYFQNEAQLEKSRLLSDRFSAERPKGSFSTLEIQRTEQGDSAMYLCTSSLYNEQFFGPGTRLTVL.

This clonotype showed up just once. An end of the junction does not agree with germline; a read error may underlie this. The V and J genes are TRBV4-2 and TRBJ2-5, with 8 positions matching TRBD1. The CDR3 consists of 15 residues. Germline values: CDR1 LGHNA, CDR2 YNFKEQ. The CDR3 sequence: CASSQTDRVAEIQYF. The CDR3 region has the DNA TGTGCCAGCAGCCAAACGGACAGGGTGGCTGAGATCCAGTACTTC.

Concerning this clonotype: One junction end does not reproduce the germline sequence, and a read error may be involved. The chain couples TRBV7-6 to TRBJ1-1, with no clear D. This CDR3 is 12 amino acids long. Germline V gene sequence: CDR1 SGHVS, CDR2 FNYEAQ. The CDR3 DNA sequence: TGTGCCAGCAGCTATGGGAACACTGAAGCTTTCTTC. This sequence encodes CASSYGNTEAFF.

This chain joins TRBV5-5 and TRBJ2-1, with D maybe TRBD2 (6 bases). Per germline, CDR1 SGHKS and CDR2 YYEKEE (reference sequence). Trimming removed 5 bases from V and 7 bases from J, with 16 bases in between. The CDR3 consists of 14 residues. The CDR3 DNA follows: TGTGCCAGCAGTTTTGTGTCTAGCGAGAATGAGCAGTTCTTC. This gives the protein CASSFVSSENEQFF.

Note on this clonotype: Because it lacks the conserved phenylalanine or tryptophan at the end, this CDR3 is likely a read error. The V call is TRBV12-3 or TRBV12-4, the J call TRBJ2-1; D gene unclear. The V gene lost 3 bases and the J gene lost 5 bases, with 8 bases spanning the gap. CDR3 length equals 13 residues. The CDR3 coding sequence is TGTGCCAGCAGTTTTAGACCCCACAATGAGCAGTTCTTA. This translates into CASSFRPHNEQFL.

As to this clonotype: The conserved closing phenylalanine or tryptophan is absent in this CDR3, likely reflecting a read error. V is TRBV6-1 and J is TRBJ2-3; 8 nucleotides align to TRBD2. The CDR3 spans 18 residues. In germline, CDR1 is MNHNS, CDR2 SASEGT. The CDR3 DNA reads TGTGCCAGCAGTGAATCAGCTAGCGGGCCGTATAGCATAGATACGCAGTATTCT. This translates into CASSESASGPYSIDTQYS.

Worth noting for this clonotype: One junction end does not reproduce the germline sequence, and a read error may be involved. The gene calls are TRBV28 and TRBJ2-7; 11 positions agree with TRBD1. CDR1 is MDHEN and CDR2 is SYDVKM in the germline V gene. CDR3 size: 17 residues. In nucleotides, the CDR3 is TGTGTCAGCAGCACTACCGGGACAGGGGGGAGCTCCTACGAGCAGTACTTC. It translates to CVSSTTGTGGSSYEQYF.

V and J are TRBV29-1 and TRBJ2-7, with D maybe TRBD2 (6 bases). V dropped 6 bases and J dropped 3 bases, with 15 bases sitting between them. This CDR3 spans 13 amino acids. In germline, CDR1 is SQVTM, CDR2 ANQGSEA. CDR3: CSVEGSPCYEQYF. The CDR3 DNA reads as TGCAGCGTGGAGGGGTCCCCGTGCTACGAGCAGTACTTC.

On this clonotype itself: The conserved phenylalanine or tryptophan normally closing the CDR3 is absent here, so this likely arose from a read error. The genes are TRBV5-6 and TRBJ2-7; TRBD1 might be the D (5 bases). Germline lookup yields CDR1 SGHDT and CDR2 YYEEEE. The CDR3 is 14 residues long. CDR3 residues: CANSLGHIRNEQYL. CDR3 nucleotide sequence: TGTGCCAACAGCTTGGGGCACATAAGGAACGAGCAGTACTTA.

This clonotype appeared a single time. This chain connects TRBV29-1 to TRBJ2-5, with D possibly matching TRBD2 (6 bases). With 4 bases removed from V and 4 bases from J, the gap between germline ends came to 22 bases. Germline-derived CDR1 and CDR2 are SQVTM and ANQGSEA. The CDR3 totals 16 residues. The CDR3 DNA follows: TGCAGCGTTGGGACTATCATGTACGAATCGGGAGAGACCCAGTACTTC. Translating it yields CSVGTIMYESGETQYF.

This clonotype has at least ten counts. The rearrangement uses TRBV29-1 and TRBJ2-5; D is perhaps TRBD1 (5 bases). The V gene's germline CDR1 is SQVTM and CDR2 ANQGSEA. This CDR3 comprises 12 residues. Trimming removed 1 base at V and 9 bases at J, with 12 bases between. In nucleotides, the CDR3 is TGCAGCGTTGAAGGCCAGGGTTGGGCCCAGTACTTC. It translates to CSVEGQGWAQYF.

The chain uses TRBV29-1 and TRBJ2-7, with TRBD2 matching over 8 bases. The germline V gene encodes CDR1 SQVTM and CDR2 ANQGSEA. The CDR3 is made up of 11 amino acids. Unmatched junction bases numbered 6, after V lost 7 bases and J lost 7 bases. The DNA for the CDR3 is TGCAGCGGACTAGCGCTTGCAGAGCAGTACTTC. It yields the protein CSGLALAEQYF.